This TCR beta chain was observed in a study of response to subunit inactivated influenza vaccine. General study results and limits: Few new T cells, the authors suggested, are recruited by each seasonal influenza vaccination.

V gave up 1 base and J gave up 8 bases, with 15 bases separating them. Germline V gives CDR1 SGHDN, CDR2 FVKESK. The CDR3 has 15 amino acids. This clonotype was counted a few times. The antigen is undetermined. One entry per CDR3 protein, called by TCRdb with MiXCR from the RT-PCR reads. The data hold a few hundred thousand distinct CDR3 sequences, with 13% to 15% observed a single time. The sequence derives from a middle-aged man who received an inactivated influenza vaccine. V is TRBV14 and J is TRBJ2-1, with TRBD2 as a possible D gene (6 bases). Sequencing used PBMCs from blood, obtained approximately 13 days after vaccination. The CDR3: CASSQGLGLFDEQFF. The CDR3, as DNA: TGTGCCAGCAGCCAAGGACTAGGGTTGTTCGATGAGCAGTTCTTC.